Listed here are 16 T cell receptor beta chains from one sample, sequenced in a study of blood T cells in healthy people across ages. Sample-barcoded 5' priming and a J-beta primer mix drove a second PCR of about 6 to 12 cycles. TCRdb reanalysed the 5' RACE reads using MiXCR and keeps one entry per CDR3 protein. This sample has around 400,000 distinct CDR3 sequences, with roughly half found just once. The sample was blood. These receptor sequences come from a man in his sixties in good health.

The V and J genes are TRBV2 and TRBJ2-5, with TRBD2 identical over 7 bases. Near its end, the DNA agrees better with TRBJ2-7, so the J call may be wrong. The CDR3 is 14 residues long. Germline V gene sequence: CDR1 SNHLY, CDR2 FYNNEI. Here the CDR3 reads CASSVSGEPYEQYF. The CDR3, as DNA: TGTGCCAGCAGCGTAAGCGGGGAACCCTACGAGCAGTACTTC.

The rearrangement links TRBV6-5 to TRBJ1-2; 10 bases fit TRBD1. This CDR3 has 12 amino acids. Per germline, CDR1 MNHEY and CDR2 SVGAGI. V was pared by 7 bases and J by 8 bases, with 4 bases of the junction left unmatched. The CDR3 DNA reads TGTGCCAGCAATGGACAGGGGGGCGGCTACACCTTC. Encoded protein: CASNGQGGGYTF.

The genes are TRBV5-1 and TRBJ2-1, with 12 bases lining up with TRBD2. Germline V gene sequence: CDR1 SGHRS, CDR2 YFSETQ. Trimming removed 3 bases from V and 4 bases from J; junction bases left unmatched: 5. The CDR3 totals 16 residues. The CDR3 spells CASSWGLAGGYNEQFF. CDR3 in DNA: TGCGCCAGCAGCTGGGGGCTAGCGGGAGGGTACAATGAGCAGTTCTTC.

Concerning this clonotype itself: One junction end disagrees with the germline gene, perhaps due to a read error. The chain combines TRBV7-2 with TRBJ2-7; tentative D call: TRBD2 (7 bases). This CDR3 contains 16 residues. Per the germline V gene, CDR1 is SGHTA and CDR2 is FQGNSA. The CDR3 DNA is TGTGCCAGCAGCTTAGTGGGGGGGCCCCTCTCCGACGAGCAGTACTTC. Amino acids: CASSLVGGPLSDEQYF.

This clonotype occurred a few times. The rearrangement joins TRBV6-5 to TRBJ1-2; TRBD1 might be the D (6 bases). V was shortened by 0 bases and J by 4 bases, with 9 bases between the two germline ends. The CDR3 has 14 amino acids. CDR1 is MNHEY, CDR2 SVGAGI, per germline. The CDR3 spells CASSYSETGYGYTF. The CDR3 DNA is TGTGCCAGCAGTTACTCGGAGACAGGCTATGGCTACACCTTC.

This clonotype has ten or more counts. This chain joins TRBV2 and TRBJ1-4; the D is unclear. Trimming stripped 2 bases from V and 8 bases from J, with 12 bases between. CDR3 length: 14 amino acids. Germline CDR1 is SNHLY and CDR2 is FYNNEI. CDR3 nucleotides: TGTGCCAGCAGTGAATGGGTGGCGAGGGAAAAACTGTTTTTT. Protein sequence: CASSEWVAREKLFF.

The CDR3: CASSLNAGRNTEAFF. The CDR3 nucleotides are TGTGCCAGCAGCTTAAACGCGGGAAGGAACACTGAAGCTTTCTTT. The chain uses TRBV7-3 and TRBJ1-1; D unclear. Per germline, CDR1 SGHTA and CDR2 FQGTGA. The CDR3 runs 15 residues. Trimming removed 1 base from V and 1 base from J, with 10 bases in between.

V gene TRBV9 combines with J gene TRBJ2-1; 7 nucleotides align to TRBD1. CDR3 length equals 17 residues. Per germline, CDR1 SGDLS and CDR2 YYNGEE. With 3 bases clipped from V and 8 bases from J, the junction kept 17 bases outside the gene matches. Written as DNA, the CDR3 is TGTGCCAGCAGCGCGGCGACAGGGCTCAGGGGGAACTATGAGCAGTTCTTC. This codes for CASSAATGLRGNYEQFF.

This clonotype was seen just once. This sequence joins TRBV24-1 and TRBJ1-2; D call uncertain. Germline CDR1 KGHDR, CDR2 SFDVKD. The CDR3 has 13 residues. V was trimmed by 7 bases and J by 8 bases, leaving 16 bases between them. The CDR3 region has the DNA TGTGCCACCAGCGCCAGTCGAAGGTACGGCTACACCTTC. It yields the protein CATSASRRYGYTF.

The gene calls are TRBV7-2 and TRBJ2-3; the match to TRBD2 covers 9 bases. The V segment lost 7 bases and the J segment 0 bases; nucleotides outside the gene matches: 8. The CDR3 is 16 residues long. Germline values: CDR1 SGHTA, CDR2 FQGNSA. The CDR3, as DNA: TGTGCCAGCACCCTAGCGGGACCGACAAGCACAGATACGCAGTATTTT. As protein: CASTLAGPTSTDTQYF.

The chain couples TRBV20-1 to TRBJ1-6, with TRBD1 identical over 7 bases. Trimming cost V 0 bases and J 7 bases; bases outside gene matches: 9. The CDR3 contains 16 residues. Germline CDR1 DFQATT, CDR2 SNEGSKA (reference sequence). CDR3 amino acids: CSARDVTQGGNSPLHF. As DNA, the CDR3 is TGCAGTGCTAGAGACGTGACCCAGGGGGGCAATTCACCCCTCCACTTT.

The chain has TRBV6-1 and TRBJ2-4, with D possibly TRBD1 on 6 matching bases. CDR1 is MNHNS and CDR2 is SASEGT in the germline V gene. Trimming cost V 2 bases and J 0 bases, with 14 bases left between them. This CDR3 has 17 amino acids. CDR3 protein: CASSESTGRLAKNIQYF. CDR3 DNA: TGTGCCAGCAGTGAATCGACAGGACGACTAGCCAAAAACATTCAGTACTTC.

The CDR3 reads CASSYSGLSYEQYF. The CDR3 coding sequence is TGTGCCAGCAGCTATAGCGGGCTCTCCTACGAGCAGTACTTC. The V call is TRBV7-2, the J call TRBJ2-7; 7 positions match TRBD2. Germline assignment: CDR1 SGHTA and CDR2 FQGNSA. J was trimmed by 0 bases and V by 4 bases; bases with no gene match: 3. CDR3 length equals 14 residues.

The chain uses TRBV18 and TRBJ2-5, with 7 bases matching TRBD1. Unmatched junction bases numbered 13, after V lost 6 bases and J lost 0 bases. From germline, CDR1 is KGHSH and CDR2 LQKENI. CDR3 length equals 17 residues. For the CDR3, the DNA is TGTGCCAGCTCCCCGACGAGGGGGCTGGGGTACCAAGAGACCCAGTACTTC. Its protein is CASSPTRGLGYQETQYF.

The J gene is TRBJ2-5, the V gene TRBV28; possibly TRBD1 or TRBD2 for D (5 bases each). The CDR3 is made up of 14 amino acids. The ends were cut back, 5 bases at V and 2 bases at J, with 12 bases in the middle. Germline CDR1 is MDHEN and CDR2 is SYDVKM. CDR3 loop: CASSTPGRQETQYF. The DNA of the CDR3 is TGTGCCAGCAGTACCCCGGGGCGACAAGAGACCCAGTACTTC. Using reference TRBV28 and TRBJ2-5 for the parts outside the CDR3, the full variable domain is DVKVTQSSRYLVKRTGEKVFLECVQDMDHENMFWYRQDPGLGLRLIYFSYDVKMKEKGDIPEGYSVSREKKERFSLILESASTNQTSMYLCASSTPGRQETQYFGPGTRLLVL.

The CDR3 DNA is TGCAGTGCTTTTAGCGGGAGAGGCGAAAACATTCAGTACTTC. Amino acids: CSAFSGRGENIQYF. This chain joins TRBV20-1 and TRBJ2-4, with TRBD2 matching over 9 bases. In germline, CDR1 is DFQATT, CDR2 SNEGSKA (reference sequence). This CDR3 contains 14 residues. Trimming took 5 bases from V and 5 from J; bases not matched to a gene: 7.